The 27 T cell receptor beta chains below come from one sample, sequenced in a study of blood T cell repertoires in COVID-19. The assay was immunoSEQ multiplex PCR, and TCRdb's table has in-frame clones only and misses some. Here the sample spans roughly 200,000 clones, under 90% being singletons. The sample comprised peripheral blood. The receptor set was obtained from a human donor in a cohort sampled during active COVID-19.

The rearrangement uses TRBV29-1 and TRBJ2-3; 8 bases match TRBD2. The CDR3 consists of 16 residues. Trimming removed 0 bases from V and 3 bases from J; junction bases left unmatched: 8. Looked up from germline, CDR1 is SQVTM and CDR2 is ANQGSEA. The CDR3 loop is CSVEDARGAQTDTQYF. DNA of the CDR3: TGCAGCGTTGAAGACGCGCGGGGGGCTCAAACAGATACGCAGTATTTT.

The CDR3 nucleotides read TGCGCCAGCAGCTGGGGACTAGCGGGAGGGATATACAATGAGCAGTTCTTC. This translates into CASSWGLAGGIYNEQFF. V and J are TRBV5-1 and TRBJ2-1; 16 nucleotides align to TRBD2. The V gene end was trimmed by 3 bases and the J gene end by 4 bases; junction bases not matched to a gene: 4. The CDR3 consists of 17 residues. CDR1 and CDR2 (germline): SGHRS, YFSETQ.

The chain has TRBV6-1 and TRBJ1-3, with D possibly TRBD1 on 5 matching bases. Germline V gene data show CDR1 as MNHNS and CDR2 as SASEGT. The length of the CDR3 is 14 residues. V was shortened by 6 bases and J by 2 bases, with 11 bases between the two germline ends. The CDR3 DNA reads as TGTGCCAGCAGCGTAGGGGAGGCTGGAAACACCATATATTTT. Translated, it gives CASSVGEAGNTIYF.

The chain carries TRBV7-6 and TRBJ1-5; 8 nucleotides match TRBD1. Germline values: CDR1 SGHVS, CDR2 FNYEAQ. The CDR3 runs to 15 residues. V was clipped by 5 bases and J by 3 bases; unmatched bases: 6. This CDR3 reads CASSLQGGLNQPQHF. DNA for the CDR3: TGTGCCAGCAGCCTACAGGGGGGACTCAATCAGCCCCAGCATTTT.

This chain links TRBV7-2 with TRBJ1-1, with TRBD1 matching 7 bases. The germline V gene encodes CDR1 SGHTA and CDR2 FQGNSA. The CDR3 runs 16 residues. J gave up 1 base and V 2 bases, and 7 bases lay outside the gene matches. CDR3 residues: CASSLFPQGENTEAFF. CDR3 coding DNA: TGTGCCAGCAGCTTATTCCCGCAGGGGGAGAACACTGAAGCTTTCTTT. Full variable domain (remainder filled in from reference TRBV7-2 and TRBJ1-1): GAGVSQSPSNKVTEKGKDVELRCDPISGHTALYWYRQSLGQGLEFLIYFQGNSAPDKSGLPSDRFSAERTGGSVSTLTIQRTQQEDSAVYLCASSLFPQGENTEAFFGQGTRLTVV.

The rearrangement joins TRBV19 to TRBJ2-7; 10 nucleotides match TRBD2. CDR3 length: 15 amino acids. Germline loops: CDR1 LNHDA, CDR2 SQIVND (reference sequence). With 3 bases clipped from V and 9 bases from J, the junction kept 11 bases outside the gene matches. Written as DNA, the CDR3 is TGTGCCAGTAGTATTGGCCTAGCGGGAGTACCGGCGCAGTACTTC. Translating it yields CASSIGLAGVPAQYF.

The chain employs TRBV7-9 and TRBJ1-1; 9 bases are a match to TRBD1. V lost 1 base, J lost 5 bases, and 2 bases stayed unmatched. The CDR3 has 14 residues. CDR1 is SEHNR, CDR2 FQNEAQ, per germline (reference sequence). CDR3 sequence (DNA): TGTGCCAGCAGCTTAGAACAGGGGGCGACTGAAGCTTTCTTT. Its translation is CASSLEQGATEAFF.

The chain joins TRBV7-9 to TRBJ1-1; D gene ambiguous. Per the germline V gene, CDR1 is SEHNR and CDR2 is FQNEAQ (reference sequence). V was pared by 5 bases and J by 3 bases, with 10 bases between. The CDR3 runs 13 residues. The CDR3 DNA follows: TGTGCCAGCAGCGCGACCGGGGACACTGAAGCTTTCTTT. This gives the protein CASSATGDTEAFF.

This CDR3 reads CARGGGTDTQYF. Here the CDR3 DNA reads TGTGCCCGGGGCGGGGGGACAGATACGCAGTATTTT. V usage is TRBV30 and J usage is TRBJ2-3, with 8 nucleotides matching TRBD2. Trimming removed 8 bases from V and 3 bases from J; junction bases left unmatched: 4. The CDR3 sequence is 12 residues long. CDR1 GTSNPN and CDR2 SVGIG come from the germline V gene (reference sequence). Based on the CDR3 plus reference TRBV30 and TRBJ2-3, the full variable domain is SQTIHQWPATLVQPVGSPLSLECTVEGTSNPNLYWYRQAAGRGLQLLFYSVGIGQISSEVPQNLSASRPQDRQFILSSKKLLLSDSGFYLCARGGGTDTQYFGPGTRLTVL.

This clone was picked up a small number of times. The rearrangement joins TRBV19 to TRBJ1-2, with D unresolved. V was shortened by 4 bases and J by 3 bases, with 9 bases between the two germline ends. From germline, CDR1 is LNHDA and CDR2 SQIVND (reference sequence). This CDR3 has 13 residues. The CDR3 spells CASSRSPDYGYTF. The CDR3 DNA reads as TGTGCCAGTAGTAGGTCCCCAGACTATGGCTACACCTTC.

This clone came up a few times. The CDR3 sequence is CASRITGWDGYTF. CDR3 nucleotides: TGTGCCAGCAGGATTACAGGGTGGGATGGCTACACCTTC. The J gene is TRBJ1-2, the V gene TRBV6-5; weak D call: TRBD1 (6 bases). V lost 6 bases, J lost 6 bases, and 14 bases lay in between. Germline V gene data show CDR1 as MNHEY and CDR2 as SVGAGI. This CDR3 comprises 13 residues.

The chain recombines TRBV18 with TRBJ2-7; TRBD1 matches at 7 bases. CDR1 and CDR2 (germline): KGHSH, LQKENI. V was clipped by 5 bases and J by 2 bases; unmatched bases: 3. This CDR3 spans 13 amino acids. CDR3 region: CASSRDSTYEQYF. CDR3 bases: TGTGCCAGCTCAAGGGACAGCACCTACGAGCAGTACTTC. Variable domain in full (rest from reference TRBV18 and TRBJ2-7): NAGVMQNPRHLVRRRGQEARLRCSPMKGHSHVYWYRQLPEEGLKFMVYLQKENIIDESGMPKERFSAEFPKEGPSILRIQQVVRGDSAAYFCASSRDSTYEQYFGPGTRLTVT.

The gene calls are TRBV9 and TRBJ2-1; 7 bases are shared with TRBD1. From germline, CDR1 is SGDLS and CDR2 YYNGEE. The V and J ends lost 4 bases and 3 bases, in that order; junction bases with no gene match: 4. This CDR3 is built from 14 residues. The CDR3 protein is CASSPRDSYNEQFF. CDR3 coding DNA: TGTGCCAGCAGCCCCCGGGACAGCTACAATGAGCAGTTCTTC.

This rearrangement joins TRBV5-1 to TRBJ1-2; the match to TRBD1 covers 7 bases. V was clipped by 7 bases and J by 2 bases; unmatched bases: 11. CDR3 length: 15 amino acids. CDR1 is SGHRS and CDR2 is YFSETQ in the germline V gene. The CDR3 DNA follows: TGCGCCAGCGGCAAACCGGGACAGAAAAACTATGGCTACACCTTC. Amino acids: CASGKPGQKNYGYTF.

The CDR3 reads CASSQLSGYTF. The CDR3 DNA is TGTGCCAGCAGCCAGCTTAGTGGCTACACCTTC. J is TRBJ1-2 and V is TRBV3-1 (or the pseudogene TRBV3-2); D is ambiguous. V gave up 3 bases and J gave up 7 bases, with 6 bases separating them. The germline gives CDR1 LGHDT, CDR2 YNNKEL (reference sequence). The CDR3 sequence is 11 residues long.

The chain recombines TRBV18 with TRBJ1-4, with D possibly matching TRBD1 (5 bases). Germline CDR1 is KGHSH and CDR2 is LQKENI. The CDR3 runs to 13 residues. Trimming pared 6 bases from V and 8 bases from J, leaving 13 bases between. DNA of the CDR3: TGTGCCAGCTCCGCCGGGGGACCCGAAAAACTGTTTTTT. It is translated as CASSAGGPEKLFF.

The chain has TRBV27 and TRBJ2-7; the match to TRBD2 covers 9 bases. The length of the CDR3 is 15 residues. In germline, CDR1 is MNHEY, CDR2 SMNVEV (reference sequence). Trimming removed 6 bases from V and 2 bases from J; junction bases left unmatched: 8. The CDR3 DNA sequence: TGTGCCAGCAGCCACGGGCTAGCGGGGACCTACGAGCAGTACTTC. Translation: CASSHGLAGTYEQYF.

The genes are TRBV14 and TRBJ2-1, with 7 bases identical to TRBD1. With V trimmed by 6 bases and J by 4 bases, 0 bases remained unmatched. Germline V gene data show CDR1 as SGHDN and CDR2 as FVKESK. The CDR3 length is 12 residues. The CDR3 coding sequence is TGTGCCAGCAGGACAGGGTACAATGAGCAGTTCTTC. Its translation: CASRTGYNEQFF. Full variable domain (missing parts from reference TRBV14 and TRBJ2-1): EAGVTQFPSHSVIEKGQTVTLRCDPISGHDNLYWYRRVMGKEIKFLLHFVKESKQDESGMPNNRFLAERTGGTYSTLKVQPAELEDSGVYFCASRTGYNEQFFGPGTRLTVL.

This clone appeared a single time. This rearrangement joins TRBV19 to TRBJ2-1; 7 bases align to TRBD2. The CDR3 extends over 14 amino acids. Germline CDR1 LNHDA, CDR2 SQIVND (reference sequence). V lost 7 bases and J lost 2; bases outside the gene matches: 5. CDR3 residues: CASKRGGAYNEQFF. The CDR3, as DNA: TGTGCCAGTAAAAGGGGAGGGGCCTACAATGAGCAGTTCTTC.

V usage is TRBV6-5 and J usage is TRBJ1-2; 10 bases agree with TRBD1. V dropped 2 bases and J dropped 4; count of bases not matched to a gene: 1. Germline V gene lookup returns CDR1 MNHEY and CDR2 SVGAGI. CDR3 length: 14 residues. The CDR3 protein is CASSYRDRGYGYTF. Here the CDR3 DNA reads TGTGCCAGCAGTTACCGGGACAGGGGCTATGGCTACACCTTC.

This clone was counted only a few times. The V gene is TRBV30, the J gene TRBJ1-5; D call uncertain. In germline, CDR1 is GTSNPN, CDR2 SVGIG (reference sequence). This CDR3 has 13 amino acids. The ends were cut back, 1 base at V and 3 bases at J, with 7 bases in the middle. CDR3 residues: CAWSELPNQPQHF. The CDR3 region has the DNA TGTGCCTGGAGTGAGCTTCCCAATCAGCCCCAGCATTTT.

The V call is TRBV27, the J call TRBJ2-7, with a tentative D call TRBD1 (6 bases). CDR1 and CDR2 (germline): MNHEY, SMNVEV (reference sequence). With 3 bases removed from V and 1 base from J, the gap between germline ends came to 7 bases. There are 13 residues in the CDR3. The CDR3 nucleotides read TGTGCCAGCAGTTTGGGGGCATCCTACGAGCAGTACTTC. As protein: CASSLGASYEQYF.

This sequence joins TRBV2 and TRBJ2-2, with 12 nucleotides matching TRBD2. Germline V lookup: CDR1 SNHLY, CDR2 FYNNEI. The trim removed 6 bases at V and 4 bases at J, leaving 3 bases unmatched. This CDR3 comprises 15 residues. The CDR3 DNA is TGTGCCAGCAGCGAGACTAGCGGGGGCACCGGGGAGCTGTTTTTT. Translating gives CASSETSGGTGELFF.

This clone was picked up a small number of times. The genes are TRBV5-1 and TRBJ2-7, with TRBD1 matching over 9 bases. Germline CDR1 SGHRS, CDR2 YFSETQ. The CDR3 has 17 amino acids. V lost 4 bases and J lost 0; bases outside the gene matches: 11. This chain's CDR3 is CASSLDAGTGNSYEQYF. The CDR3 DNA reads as TGCGCCAGCAGCCTTGATGCCGGGACAGGGAACTCCTACGAGCAGTACTTC.

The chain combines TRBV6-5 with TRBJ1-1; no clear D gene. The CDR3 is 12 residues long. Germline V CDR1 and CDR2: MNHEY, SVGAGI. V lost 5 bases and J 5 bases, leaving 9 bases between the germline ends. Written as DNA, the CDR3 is TGTGCCAGCAGTCTTTTTATGACTGAAGCTTTCTTT. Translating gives CASSLFMTEAFF.

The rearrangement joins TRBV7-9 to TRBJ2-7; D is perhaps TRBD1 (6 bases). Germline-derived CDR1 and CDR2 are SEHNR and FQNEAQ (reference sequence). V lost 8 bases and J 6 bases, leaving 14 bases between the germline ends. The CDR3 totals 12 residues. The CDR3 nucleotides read TGTGCCAGCGAGGGGGTAGAGGGCGAGCAGTACTTC. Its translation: CASEGVEGEQYF.

The CDR3 DNA follows: TGTGCCAGCAGCGACCGAGCCGGGACAGGGTACGAGCAGTACGTC. Amino acid sequence: CASSDRAGTGYEQYV. The chain links TRBV7-8 to TRBJ2-7, with 9 positions matching TRBD1. Unmatched junction bases numbered 9, after V lost 5 bases and J lost 4 bases. The CDR3 sequence is 15 residues long. Germline lookup yields CDR1 SGHVS and CDR2 FQNEAQ.